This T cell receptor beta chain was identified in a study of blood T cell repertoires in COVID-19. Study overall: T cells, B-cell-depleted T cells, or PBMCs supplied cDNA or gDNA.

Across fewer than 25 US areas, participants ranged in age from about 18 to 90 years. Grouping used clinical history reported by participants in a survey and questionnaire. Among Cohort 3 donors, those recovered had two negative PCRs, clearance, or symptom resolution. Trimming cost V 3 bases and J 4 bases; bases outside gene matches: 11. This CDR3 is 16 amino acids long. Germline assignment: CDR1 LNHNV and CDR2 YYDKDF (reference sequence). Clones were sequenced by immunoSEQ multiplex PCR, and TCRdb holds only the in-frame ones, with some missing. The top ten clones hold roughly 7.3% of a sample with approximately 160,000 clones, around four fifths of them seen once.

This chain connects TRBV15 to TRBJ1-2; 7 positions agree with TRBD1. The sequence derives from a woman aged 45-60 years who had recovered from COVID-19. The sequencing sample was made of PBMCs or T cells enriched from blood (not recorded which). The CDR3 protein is CATSRGQTGTGYGYTF. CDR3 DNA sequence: TGTGCCACCAGCAGGGGACAGACAGGGACTGGCTATGGCTACACCTTC.